These 32 T cell receptor beta chains were all obtained from the same sample, sequenced in a study of low-dose radiotherapy and immunotherapy resistance in tumors. Primers targeting TRAV and TRBV primed first-strand cDNA, covering alpha and beta chains. Over approximately 20 PCR cycles, TCRs were amplified from a constant-region primer and V-primer adapter. One entry per CDR3 protein results from TCRdb running MiXCR on the reads. The sample includes tens of thousands of distinct CDR3 sequences, 15% to 20% of them seen just once. Noted time point: before trial treatment. This material consisted of PBMCs, taken before treatment. These TCRs come from a male donor with prostate cancer.

This clonotype was counted many times. V is TRBV29-1 and J is TRBJ2-3; D is ambiguous. Germline loops: CDR1 SQVTM, CDR2 ANQGSEA. V was cut by 4 bases and J by 2 bases, with 7 bases left in between. The CDR3 contains 12 residues. CDR3 region: CSVGLVTDTQYF. The CDR3 DNA reads as TGCAGCGTTGGACTGGTCACAGATACGCAGTATTTT.

This clonotype turned up a few times. V is TRBV6-1 and J is TRBJ2-7; 8 bases align to TRBD1. The CDR3 loop spans 14 amino acids. The trim removed 4 bases at V and 6 bases at J, leaving 8 bases unmatched. CDR1 is MNHNS and CDR2 is SASEGT in the germline V gene. The CDR3 spells CASSVTRGQGEQYF. The CDR3 coding sequence is TGTGCCAGCAGTGTTACCAGGGGGCAGGGCGAGCAGTACTTC.

Concerning this clonotype: A read error is likely here: a far larger clone is one base away. V usage is TRBV5-3 and J usage is TRBJ2-7; TRBD2 agrees at 7 bases. TRBV5-3 is filed as an ORF, its function uncertain. V trimming: 8 bases; J trimming: 7 bases; junction bases outside the gene matches: 21. This CDR3 comprises 16 residues. The CDR3 DNA is TGTGCCAGCAACCATCTAGCGGCTCTAACCCTGTGGGAGCAGTACTTC. This encodes CASNHLAALTLWEQYF.

There are many counts of this clonotype. V usage is TRBV5-6 and J usage is TRBJ1-2; D gene uncertain. Looked up from germline, CDR1 is SGHDT and CDR2 is YYEEEE. CDR3 size: 14 residues. The V end lost 2 bases, the J end lost 2 bases, and 10 bases lay between the germline ends. The CDR3: CASSFTGGNYGYTF. The CDR3 bases are TGTGCCAGCAGCTTTACCGGAGGGAACTATGGCTACACCTTC.

The rearrangement links TRBV11-2 to TRBJ2-7, with TRBD2 as a possible D gene (5 bases). V lost 2 bases and J 2 bases, leaving 10 bases between the germline ends. The CDR3 covers 14 residues. CDR1 is SGHAT, CDR2 FQNNGV, per germline. The CDR3 nucleotides read TGTGCCAGCAGCTTATTTCACGGGACCTACGAGCAGTACTTC. This sequence encodes CASSLFHGTYEQYF.

In this sample, this clonotype turned up many times. The chain couples TRBV6-2 or TRBV6-3 to TRBJ1-2, with 9 bases matching TRBD1. The CDR3 contains 13 residues. Germline CDR1 and CDR2: MNHEY and SVGEGT. Germline trimming cut 8 bases from V and 8 bases from J; bases unmatched to any gene: 9. CDR3 in amino acids: CASGRTGVEGYTF. Written as DNA, the CDR3 is TGTGCCAGCGGGCGGACAGGGGTAGAGGGCTACACCTTC.

This clonotype appeared many times. The rearrangement uses TRBV4-2 and TRBJ2-3; 9 bases are a match to TRBD1. The CDR3 covers 15 residues. J was trimmed by 0 bases and V by 5 bases; bases with no gene match: 3. Germline-derived CDR1 and CDR2 are LGHNA and YNFKEQ. The CDR3 nucleotides read TGTGCCAGCAGCGACAGGGGGACTAGCACAGATACGCAGTATTTT. It codes for CASSDRGTSTDTQYF.

This clonotype was seen repeatedly, ten times or more. V and J are TRBV9 and TRBJ2-3; 10 bases agree with TRBD1. This CDR3 is built from 18 residues. The V segment lost 1 base and the J segment 5 bases; nucleotides outside the gene matches: 13. In germline, CDR1 is SGDLS, CDR2 YYNGEE. The CDR3 DNA reads as TGTGCCAGCAGCGTAAAGGTCCAGGGACAGGGGAAGGGAGATACGCAGTATTTT. Translation: CASSVKVQGQGKGDTQYF.

This clonotype was recorded many times. This rearrangement joins TRBV7-2 to TRBJ2-7; 7 positions agree with TRBD1. V lost 5 bases and J lost 1; bases outside the gene matches: 5. The CDR3 has 14 residues. Germline V lookup: CDR1 SGHTA, CDR2 FQGNSA. The CDR3 spells CASSLGRGSYEQYF. The CDR3 DNA follows: TGTGCCAGCAGCCTTGGCAGGGGGTCCTACGAGCAGTACTTC.

This clonotype was picked up many times. The gene calls are TRBV7-8 and TRBJ1-4; the D is unclear. V gave up 2 bases and J gave up 2 bases, with 9 bases separating them. Germline V gene sequence: CDR1 SGHVS, CDR2 FQNEAQ. The CDR3 totals 15 residues. DNA of the CDR3: TGTGCCAGCAGCTTAACGGGAATTACTAATGAAAAACTGTTTTTT. Protein sequence: CASSLTGITNEKLFF. The whole variable domain, filled in from reference TRBV7-8 and TRBJ1-4, reads GAGVSQSPRYKVAKRGQDVALRCDPISGHVSLFWYQQALGQGPEFLTYFQNEAQLDKSGLPSDRFFAERPEGSVSTLKIQRTQQEDSAVYLCASSLTGITNEKLFFGSGTQLSVL.

This clonotype has at least ten counts. The chain links TRBV20-1 to TRBJ2-2; TRBD2 matches 7 bases. The trim removed 2 bases at V and 6 bases at J, leaving 9 bases unmatched. There are 15 residues in the CDR3. Germline CDR1 and CDR2: DFQATT and SNEGSKA (reference sequence). The chain's CDR3 is CSARPSGGSPGELFF. The CDR3 DNA reads TGCAGTGCTAGACCCTCGGGCGGGAGTCCCGGGGAGCTGTTTTTT.

The V gene is TRBV3-1, the J gene TRBJ1-2; no firm D call. This CDR3 is built from 12 residues. The germline V gene encodes CDR1 LGHDT and CDR2 YNNKEL (reference sequence). V dropped 4 bases and J dropped 8 bases, with 11 bases sitting between them. The CDR3 is CASSPKGEGYTF. The CDR3, as DNA: TGTGCCAGCAGCCCTAAAGGCGAAGGCTACACCTTC.

This clonotype has a count of ten or more. The CDR3 region has the DNA TGTGCCAGCAGCCGCGATACGGGACAGGGCTATGGCTACACCTTC. It translates to CASSRDTGQGYGYTF. The gene calls are TRBV7-9 and TRBJ1-2; 9 nucleotides agree with TRBD1. The ends lost 5 bases at V and 4 bases at J; junction bases unmatched: 8. This CDR3 region has 15 residues. From germline, CDR1 is SEHNR and CDR2 FQNEAQ (reference sequence). The full variable domain, in which reference TRBV7-9 and TRBJ1-2 provide the parts outside the CDR3, is DTGVSQNPRHKITKRGQNVTFRCDPISEHNRLYWYRQTLGQGPEFLTYFQNEAQLEKSRLLSDRFSAERPKGSFSTLEIQRTEQGDSAMYLCASSRDTGQGYGYTFGSGTRLTVV.

This chain joins TRBV29-1 and TRBJ2-7; perhaps TRBD1 as D (7 bases). From germline, CDR1 is SQVTM and CDR2 ANQGSEA. V was shortened by 3 bases and J by 9 bases, with 15 bases between the two germline ends. CDR3 length: 12 amino acids. Here the CDR3 DNA reads TGCAGCGTTGACACCCAGGGGGGCCGGCAGTACTTC. Its translation: CSVDTQGGRQYF.

This clonotype was recorded many times. This chain connects TRBV30 to TRBJ1-1, with 7 bases identical to TRBD1. CDR1 GTSNPN and CDR2 SVGIG come from the germline V gene (reference sequence). The CDR3 contains 16 residues. J lost 2 bases, V lost 1 base, and 10 bases had no gene match. The CDR3 loop is CAWSGGPTGANTEAFF. CDR3 in DNA: TGTGCCTGGAGTGGAGGCCCTACAGGGGCCAACACTGAAGCTTTCTTT.

This clonotype has a count of ten or more. V gene TRBV3-1 combines with J gene TRBJ1-5; 9 nucleotides match TRBD1. V dropped 3 bases and J dropped 7; count of bases not matched to a gene: 10. This CDR3 contains 16 residues. CDR1 and CDR2 from the germline V gene are LGHDT and YNNKEL (reference sequence). DNA of the CDR3: TGTGCCAGCAGCCAGGGACCATACAGGGGGCGGCAGCCCCAGCATTTT. Amino acid sequence: CASSQGPYRGRQPQHF. Drawing the rest from reference TRBV3-1 and TRBJ1-5, the complete variable domain is DTAVSQTPKYLVTQMGNDKSIKCEQNLGHDTMYWYKQDSKKFLKIMFSYNNKELIINETVPNRFSPKSPDKAHLNLHINSLELGDSAVYFCASSQGPYRGRQPQHFGDGTRLSIL.

Comment on this clonotype: With a much larger clone just one base away, this may be a read error. The genes are TRBV20-1 and TRBJ2-1; no definite D call. CDR1 is DFQATT and CDR2 is SNEGSKA in the germline V gene (reference sequence). Trimming stripped 1 base from V and 10 bases from J, with 14 bases between. This CDR3 comprises 13 residues. CDR3 in DNA: TGCAGTGCTAGAGCGCACCGGACCTACGAGCAGTTCTTC. Its translation is CSARAHRTYEQFF.

As concerns this clonotype: A far larger clone is one nucleotide away, so this likely arose from a read error. This chain connects TRBV5-4 to TRBJ2-5; 8 bases match TRBD2. Unmatched junction bases numbered 11, after V lost 2 bases and J lost 11 bases. This CDR3 comprises 14 residues. Germline V CDR1 and CDR2: SGHNT, YYREEE (reference sequence). This CDR3 reads CASSLAGEMNEQYF. The CDR3 DNA reads TGTGCCAGCAGCTTAGCGGGAGAGATGAATGAGCAGTACTTC.

This clonotype was recorded at least ten times. The genes are TRBV20-1 and TRBJ2-1, with 8 bases lining up with TRBD1. The CDR3 length is 14 residues. Germline loops: CDR1 DFQATT, CDR2 SNEGSKA (reference sequence). Trimming took 2 bases from V and 5 from J; bases not matched to a gene: 5. The CDR3 region has the DNA TGCAGTGCTAGACCGGGACAGGTCAACAATGAGCAGTTCTTC. Translation: CSARPGQVNNEQFF.

This clonotype was recorded many times. This sequence joins TRBV18 and TRBJ1-2; D unresolved. The germline V and J ends were trimmed by 1 base and 0 bases, with 15 bases remaining between them. This CDR3 is 17 amino acids long. The germline V gene encodes CDR1 KGHSH and CDR2 LQKENI. CDR3 in DNA: TGTGCCAGCTCACCACTTTCTTTGAGTGAAGCTAACTATGGCTACACCTTC. It specifies CASSPLSLSEANYGYTF.

In this sample, this clonotype turned up many times. This chain links TRBV29-1 with TRBJ2-5; D is ambiguous. Per the germline V gene, CDR1 is SQVTM and CDR2 is ANQGSEA. The CDR3 has 12 amino acids. Trimming stripped 4 bases from V and 5 bases from J, with 11 bases between. This CDR3 reads CSVVATRETQYF. The CDR3 nucleotides are TGCAGCGTTGTGGCTACGAGGGAGACCCAGTACTTC.

This clonotype appeared many times. The chain links TRBV7-3 to TRBJ2-3; no clear D. The germline V gene has CDR1 SGHTA and CDR2 FQGTGA. The length of the CDR3 is 12 residues. V was trimmed by 5 bases and J by 0 bases, leaving 3 bases between them. The CDR3 is CASSASTDTQYF. CDR3 bases: TGTGCCAGCAGCGCTAGCACAGATACGCAGTATTTT.

V usage is TRBV29-1 and J usage is TRBJ1-2; D perhaps matches TRBD1 (6 bases). Germline V gives CDR1 SQVTM, CDR2 ANQGSEA. V was cut by 3 bases and J by 0 bases, with 14 bases left in between. The CDR3 spans 15 residues. The CDR3 reads CSVDWDTQANYGYTF. The CDR3 DNA follows: TGCAGCGTTGACTGGGACACCCAAGCTAACTATGGCTACACCTTC. Full variable domain (remainder filled in from reference TRBV29-1 and TRBJ1-2): SAVISQKPSRDICQRGTSLTIQCQVDSQVTMMFWYRQQPGQSLTLIATANQGSEATYESGFVIDKFPISRPNLTFSTLTVSNMSPEDSSIYLCSVDWDTQANYGYTFGSGTRLTVV.

This clonotype was picked up many times. V usage is TRBV9 and J usage is TRBJ1-3; D is uncertain. CDR1 is SGDLS, CDR2 YYNGEE, per germline. The CDR3 runs to 14 residues. V gave up 0 bases and J gave up 2 bases, with 6 bases separating them. CDR3 nucleotide sequence: TGTGCCAGCAGCGTAGGGGGTACTGGAAACACCATATATTTT. Amino acid sequence: CASSVGGTGNTIYF.

This clonotype was seen many times. The chain uses TRBV7-9 and TRBJ2-7; 11 nucleotides align to TRBD1. CDR1 and CDR2 (germline): SEHNR, FQNEAQ (reference sequence). The length of the CDR3 is 15 residues. V shed 3 bases and J 7 bases; nucleotides not matched to a gene: 8. The CDR3 protein is CASSFPGQGAGEQYF. In DNA, the CDR3 is TGTGCCAGCAGCTTCCCAGGACAGGGGGCTGGGGAGCAGTACTTC.

This clonotype was observed at least ten times. The chain employs TRBV11-2 and TRBJ2-7; 7 positions match TRBD2. Germline trimming cut 3 bases from V and 6 bases from J; bases unmatched to any gene: 11. The CDR3 totals 15 residues. The germline gives CDR1 SGHAT, CDR2 FQNNGV. CDR3 sequence (DNA): TGTGCCAGCAGCTTCGAGGGAGGGCCAGGTAGCGAGCAGTACTTC. Amino acids: CASSFEGGPGSEQYF.

A note on this clonotype: With a far larger clone one base away, a read error is the likely cause. The chain carries TRBV6-5 and TRBJ2-7; 9 nucleotides match TRBD1. The CDR3 contains 18 residues. Trimming took 0 bases from V and 7 from J; bases not matched to a gene: 16. CDR1 MNHEY and CDR2 SVGAGI come from the germline V gene. As DNA, the CDR3 is TGTGCCAGCAGTTACTCTTCAGTCCCGGGACAGGGTTTAAATGAGCAGTACTTC. Translation: CASSYSSVPGQGLNEQYF.

This clonotype was observed at least ten times. One junction end disagrees with the germline gene, perhaps due to a read error. The CDR3 DNA reads as TGTGCCAGCAGCTCCCAGAGACTAGCGGGAGGGGGGGCGAACCCCGGGGAGCTGTTTTTT. This gives the protein CASSSQRLAGGGANPGELFF. The rearrangement joins TRBV7-3 to TRBJ2-2, with TRBD2 matching over 14 bases. This CDR3 has 20 amino acids. Germline CDR1 SGHTA, CDR2 FQGTGA. Full variable domain (remainder filled in from reference TRBV7-3 and TRBJ2-2): GAGVSQTPSNKVTEKGKYVELRCDPISGHTALYWYRQSLGQGPEFLIYFQGTGAADDSGLPNDRFFAVRPEGSVSTLKIQRTERGDSAVYLCASSSQRLAGGGANPGELFFGEGSRLTVL.

This clonotype has at least ten counts. The chain is built from TRBV7-9 and TRBJ1-2; TRBD1 might be the D (5 bases). Germline CDR1 reads SEHNR; CDR2 reads FQNEAQ (reference sequence). The CDR3 has 15 residues. Trimming took off 7 bases at V and 0 bases at J, with 15 bases between the two ends. CDR3 region: CASNEWGRANYGYTF. As DNA, the CDR3 is TGTGCCAGCAACGAGTGGGGCAGAGCTAACTATGGCTACACCTTC.

The rearrangement links TRBV5-1 to TRBJ2-1; 9 nucleotides line up with TRBD1. The germline V gene has CDR1 SGHRS and CDR2 YFSETQ. The CDR3 length is 16 residues. The V gene end was trimmed by 1 base and the J gene end by 9 bases; junction bases not matched to a gene: 11. The CDR3 DNA is TGCGCCAGCAGCTTGCTACAGGGGGCGACGGGGGGTGAGCAGTTCTTC. It specifies CASSLLQGATGGEQFF.

This clonotype was counted many times. The V and J genes are TRBV19 and TRBJ2-1; no clear D gene. The CDR3 is made up of 14 amino acids. Germline V gene sequence: CDR1 LNHDA, CDR2 SQIVND (reference sequence). V was cut by 3 bases and J by 4 bases, with 10 bases left in between. The CDR3 DNA reads as TGTGCCAGTAGTATGCCGGGTGGTTACAATGAGCAGTTCTTC. Its translation: CASSMPGGYNEQFF.

Ten or more counts support this clonotype. This rearrangement joins TRBV5-6 to TRBJ1-1, with D uncertain. The CDR3 loop spans 15 amino acids. Trimming removed 3 bases at V and 3 bases at J, with 15 bases between. Looked up from germline, CDR1 is SGHDT and CDR2 is YYEEEE. The DNA for the CDR3 is TGTGCCAGCAGCTCCTACGCCAGGTGGGACACTGAAGCTTTCTTT. Protein sequence: CASSSYARWDTEAFF. The full variable domain, its missing parts supplied by reference TRBV5-6 and TRBJ1-1, is DAGVTQSPTHLIKTRGQQVTLRCSPKSGHDTVSWYQQALGQGPQFIFQYYEEEERQRGNFPDRFSGHQFPNYSSELNVNALLLGDSALYLCASSSYARWDTEAFFGQGTRLTVV.